This TCR beta chain was documented in a study of control samples from healthy donors and cancer patients (dated by TCRdb to 2020 to 2021). CDR3 length: 14 amino acids, cysteine to phenylalanine. The entry retains the CDR3 DNA only, 42 bases that are in frame from base 1. The germline V gene specifies SNHLY as CDR1 and FYNNEI as CDR2. The junction carries 10 bases between V and J, which are trimmed by 3 bases and 4 bases respectively. Library generation was performed with the immunoSEQ multiplex PCR assay. This is the immuneACCESS table as TCRdb keeps it, with only in-frame sequences that have V and J called. A part of the clones is gone; compared with another copy, unresolved V genes explain less than half, and the rest is unexplained. The sample has about 190,000 clones on record, about 90% of them singletons. The ten top clones hold 1.5% to 2% of the sample. With regard to this clone: Its cognate antigen has yet to be identified. One base away there is no much larger clone; base qualities are not given.

This receptor was taken from a man aged 30-40 years in good health. The rearrangement combines TRBV2 with TRBJ1-5, with no confidently assigned D gene. Source material: blood. In nucleotide form, the sequence is TGTGCCAGCAGTGAGGGGAACGAAAATCAGCCCCAGCATTTT. It codes for CASSEGNENQPQHF.